The 24 T cell receptor beta chains in this list originate from one sample, sequenced in a study of identical twins. TCRdb reprocessed the 5' RACE reads with MiXCR, giving one entry per CDR3 protein. The sample lists hundreds of thousands of distinct CDR3 sequences, 18% occurring once. This same sample was also part of a study on T cells expressing NK-cell markers.

Material: PBMCs. The receptors were gathered from a woman aged 18-29 years in good health.

The chain joins TRBV9 to TRBJ2-4; 11 bases map to TRBD2. V trimming: 4 bases; J trimming: 2 bases; junction bases outside the gene matches: 2. The germline CDR1 and CDR2 sequences are SGDLS and YYNGEE. CDR3 length equals 15 residues. The CDR3 nucleotides read TGTGCCAGCAGCCTAGCGGGAGGTACCAAAAACATTCAGTACTTC. Protein product: CASSLAGGTKNIQYF.

The table lists this clonotype with a few counts. The rearrangement links TRBV20-1 to TRBJ2-1; 8 bases are shared with TRBD2. There are 16 residues in the CDR3. The trim removed 0 bases at V and 4 bases at J, leaving 8 bases unmatched. Germline V gene lookup returns CDR1 DFQATT and CDR2 SNEGSKA (reference sequence). The CDR3 nucleotides are TGCAGTGCTAGAGATAACCAGCGGGAGTCGTACAATGAGCAGTTCTTC. Protein: CSARDNQRESYNEQFF.

The V gene is TRBV15, the J gene TRBJ2-1; TRBD2 aligns across 7 bases. The V gene's germline CDR1 is LNHNV and CDR2 YYDKDF (reference sequence). The CDR3 runs to 15 residues. Losses at the gene ends were 7 bases for V and 0 bases for J; bases not matched to a gene: 6. For the CDR3, the DNA is TGTGCCACCATCTCTAGCGGCAGCTCCTACAATGAGCAGTTCTTC. Its translation: CATISSGSSYNEQFF.

This clonotype appeared a few times. The V gene is TRBV7-8, the J gene TRBJ1-4; D might be TRBD1 (5 bases). Germline V gene sequence: CDR1 SGHVS, CDR2 FQNEAQ. The CDR3 is 14 amino acids. Trimming shortened V by 3 bases and J by 8 bases, and 13 bases separated the two germline ends. The CDR3 coding sequence is TGTGCCAGCAGCTTTCGGAGGGGTAGCGAAAAACTGTTTTTT. This gives the protein CASSFRRGSEKLFF.

V is TRBV5-1 and J is TRBJ2-1; TRBD2 agrees at 11 bases. CDR3 length equals 17 residues. V lost 4 bases, J lost 6 bases, and 12 bases stayed unmatched. Germline V gives CDR1 SGHRS, CDR2 YFSETQ. The CDR3 sequence: CASSPLLAGEIGNEQFF. CDR3 in DNA: TGCGCCAGCAGCCCCCTACTAGCGGGAGAAATTGGCAATGAGCAGTTCTTC.

V and J are TRBV10-3 and TRBJ1-4; possibly TRBD1 for D (5 bases). The germline CDR1 and CDR2 sequences are ENHRY and SYGVKD. The V end was cut by 6 bases, the J end by 4 bases, with 12 bases between. CDR3 length: 14 residues. CDR3 nucleotide sequence: TGTGCCATCAGCCGTGGGACCAGTAATGAAAAACTGTTTTTT. Its translation: CAISRGTSNEKLFF.

This sequence joins TRBV20-1 and TRBJ2-1, with 14 bases lining up with TRBD2. Germline V gives CDR1 DFQATT, CDR2 SNEGSKA (reference sequence). Losses at the gene ends were 2 bases for V and 9 bases for J; bases not matched to a gene: 9. The CDR3 is 16 residues long. The CDR3 protein is CSARPTSGRGGAEQFF. CDR3 bases: TGCAGTGCTAGACCGACTAGCGGGAGGGGAGGGGCTGAGCAGTTCTTC.

This clonotype showed up many times. The chain carries TRBV12-3 or TRBV12-4 and TRBJ1-2, with unresolved D. Between the trimmed V and J ends, which lost 3 bases and 4 bases, there was a span of 6 bases. CDR3 size: 12 residues. This chain's CDR3 is CASSFGSYGYTF. CDR3 coding DNA: TGTGCCAGCAGTTTTGGGAGCTATGGCTACACCTTC.

This clonotype appeared a few times. The J gene is TRBJ1-1, the V gene TRBV21-1; the tabulated D call, TRBD1, remains unverified against the DNA. TRBV21-1 is designated a pseudogene. CDR3 length equals 10 residues. The CDR3 bases are TGTGCCAGCAGCACTCCCGGCACAGCCTTT. This sequence encodes CASSTPGTAF.

This chain joins TRBV20-1 and TRBJ2-1, with D perhaps matching TRBD2 (6 bases). Germline CDR1 and CDR2: DFQATT and SNEGSKA (reference sequence). V shed 0 bases and J shed 7 bases, with 16 bases lying between them. The CDR3 is 15 residues long. The CDR3 reads CSAREGGGGANEQFF. The CDR3 coding sequence is TGCAGTGCTAGAGAGGGGGGAGGAGGGGCTAATGAGCAGTTCTTC.

This chain joins TRBV18 and TRBJ2-5; D might be TRBD1 (6 bases). This CDR3 is 14 amino acids long. The V end was cut by 3 bases, the J end by 5 bases, with 13 bases between. Germline V gives CDR1 KGHSH, CDR2 LQKENI. In DNA, the CDR3 is TGTGCCAGCTCACCTTCATCAGGACAGGAGACCCAGTACTTC. Translation gives CASSPSSGQETQYF. Full variable domain (rest looked up from reference TRBV18 and TRBJ2-5): NAGVMQNPRHLVRRRGQEARLRCSPMKGHSHVYWYRQLPEEGLKFMVYLQKENIIDESGMPKERFSAEFPKEGPSILRIQQVVRGDSAAYFCASSPSSGQETQYFGPGTRLLVL.

This clonotype was observed many times. This chain joins TRBV5-1 and TRBJ2-7; 8 nucleotides match TRBD1. The germline V gene encodes CDR1 SGHRS and CDR2 YFSETQ. This CDR3 is 15 amino acids long. Trimming took 4 bases from V and 3 from J; bases not matched to a gene: 9. The CDR3 DNA reads TGCGCCAGCAGCCACGGACAGGGAGTAGGCTACGAGCAGTACTTC. This encodes CASSHGQGVGYEQYF.

The chain recombines TRBV6-1 with TRBJ2-2; D unresolved. Germline V gene sequence: CDR1 MNHNS, CDR2 SASEGT. The length of the CDR3 is 13 residues. The V end was cut by 6 bases, the J end by 4 bases, with 9 bases between. Here the CDR3 reads CASSASSTGELFF. CDR3 sequence (DNA): TGTGCCAGCAGCGCATCTAGCACCGGGGAGCTGTTTTTT.

This clonotype was counted ten times or more. The rearrangement uses TRBV7-2 and TRBJ1-6; D remains ambiguous. CDR3 size: 11 residues. Germline V lookup: CDR1 SGHTA, CDR2 FQGNSA. Trimming removed 5 bases from V and 5 bases from J, with 1 base in between. CDR3 in amino acids: CASSHNSPLHF. DNA of the CDR3: TGTGCCAGCAGCCATAATTCACCCCTCCACTTT. Full variable domain (rest looked up from reference TRBV7-2 and TRBJ1-6): GAGVSQSPSNKVTEKGKDVELRCDPISGHTALYWYRQSLGQGLEFLIYFQGNSAPDKSGLPSDRFSAERTGGSVSTLTIQRTQQEDSAVYLCASSHNSPLHFGNGTRLTVT.

The chain employs TRBV5-1 and TRBJ2-3; 12 bases fit TRBD2. Germline V lookup: CDR1 SGHRS, CDR2 YFSETQ. The CDR3 runs 16 residues. V shed 4 bases, J shed 1 base, and the junction held 4 bases outside the gene matches. CDR3 loop: CASSTLAGGRTDTQYF. The CDR3 bases are TGCGCCAGCAGCACACTAGCGGGGGGACGCACAGATACGCAGTATTTT.

This clonotype has only a few counts. The genes are TRBV9 and TRBJ2-1; 8 positions match TRBD1. Germline V gene sequence: CDR1 SGDLS, CDR2 YYNGEE. CDR3 length: 15 residues. Trimming at V came to 4 bases and at J to 6 bases, leaving 9 bases not matched to a gene. CDR3 amino acids: CASSLGTGYSNEQFF. The CDR3 bases are TGTGCCAGCAGCCTCGGGACAGGTTATAGCAATGAGCAGTTCTTC.

The rearrangement joins TRBV20-1 to TRBJ2-1, with 9 bases that match TRBD2. Germline V lookup: CDR1 DFQATT, CDR2 SNEGSKA (reference sequence). The CDR3 consists of 15 residues. The J segment lost 8 bases and the V segment lost 5 bases, leaving 13 bases of the junction unmatched. CDR3 sequence (DNA): TGCAGTGCTCGTACTCTAGCGGGAAGGTCCGATGAGCAGTTCTTC. Amino acid sequence: CSARTLAGRSDEQFF.

This clonotype was seen only a few times. V gene TRBV7-9 combines with J gene TRBJ2-7; 9 bases map to TRBD2. The CDR3 is made up of 17 amino acids. Germline V gene data show CDR1 as SEHNR and CDR2 as FQNEAQ (reference sequence). V was clipped by 1 base and J by 7 bases; unmatched bases: 14. CDR3 bases: TGTGCCAGCAGCTTAGGTATGGTCTCGGCGGGAGGGGGAGAGCAGTACTTC. Its protein product is CASSLGMVSAGGGEQYF.

The chain has TRBV7-6 and TRBJ2-7; perhaps TRBD2 as D (6 bases). This CDR3 has 16 residues. V lost 5 bases, J lost 2 bases, and 19 bases lay in between. Germline V lookup: CDR1 SGHVS, CDR2 FNYEAQ. The CDR3 here is CASSLNSAGGTYEQYF. CDR3 nucleotide sequence: TGTGCCAGCAGCCTGAACTCCGCCGGGGGTACCTACGAGCAGTACTTC.

This rearrangement joins TRBV30 to TRBJ2-5; 9 bases map to TRBD1. Trimming took 2 bases from V and 7 from J; bases not matched to a gene: 11. From germline, CDR1 is GTSNPN and CDR2 SVGIG (reference sequence). CDR3 length: 15 residues. CDR3 sequence (DNA): TGTGCCTGGAGTCGCCGGGACAGGGAGGTGGGGACCCAGTACTTC. As protein: CAWSRRDREVGTQYF.

The chain has TRBV9 and TRBJ2-7; 11 bases align to TRBD1. This CDR3 has 18 residues. The germline gives CDR1 SGDLS, CDR2 YYNGEE. J lost 1 base, V lost 8 bases, and 17 bases had no gene match. DNA of the CDR3: TGTGCCAGAGGATTTTCGGACAGGGGGCAGCGGTTGTCCTACGAGCAGTACTTC. Translated, it gives CARGFSDRGQRLSYEQYF.

This chain connects TRBV3-1 to TRBJ2-5; no reliable D call. Per the germline V gene, CDR1 is LGHDT and CDR2 is YNNKEL (reference sequence). The CDR3 loop spans 15 amino acids. V was trimmed by 4 bases and J by 7 bases, leaving 19 bases between them. CDR3 nucleotide sequence: TGTGCCAGCAGCCCTCCACTCCAAGGGCCGGGGACCCAGTACTTC. This codes for CASSPPLQGPGTQYF.

This clonotype was seen more than once but under ten times. CDR3 in DNA: TGTGCCAGCAGTTTACGTACAGGGGCCATCACAGATACGCAGTATTTT. This sequence encodes CASSLRTGAITDTQYF. V gene TRBV12-3 or TRBV12-4 combines with J gene TRBJ2-3; TRBD1 matches 7 bases. The CDR3 has 16 residues. V was pared by 2 bases and J by 2 bases, with 7 bases of the junction left unmatched.

Concerning this clonotype: Its ends do not fully match the called genes, so a read error is possible. The chain employs TRBV30 and TRBJ2-1; 10 bases are shared with TRBD2. The V gene's germline CDR1 is GTSNPN and CDR2 SVGIG (reference sequence). CDR3 size: 11 residues. CDR3 sequence: CAWEAGGPETF. CDR3 in DNA: TGTGCCTGGGAAGCGGGAGGGCCAGAAACCTTC.